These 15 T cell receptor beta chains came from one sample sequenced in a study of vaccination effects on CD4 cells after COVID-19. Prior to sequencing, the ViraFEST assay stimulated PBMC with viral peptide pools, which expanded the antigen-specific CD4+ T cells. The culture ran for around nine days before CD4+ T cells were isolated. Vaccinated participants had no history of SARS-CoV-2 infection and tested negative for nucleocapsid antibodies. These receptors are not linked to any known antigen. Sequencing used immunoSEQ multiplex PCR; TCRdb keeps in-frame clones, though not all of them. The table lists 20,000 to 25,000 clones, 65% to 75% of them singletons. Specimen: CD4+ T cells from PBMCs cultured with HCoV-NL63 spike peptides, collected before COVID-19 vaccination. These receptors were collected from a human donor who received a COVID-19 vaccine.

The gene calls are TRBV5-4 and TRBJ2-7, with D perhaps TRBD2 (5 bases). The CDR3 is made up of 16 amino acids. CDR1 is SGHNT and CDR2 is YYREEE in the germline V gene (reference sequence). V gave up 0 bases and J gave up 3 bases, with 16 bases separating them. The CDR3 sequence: CASSLDPGRSLYEQYF. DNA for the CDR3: TGTGCCAGCAGCTTGGATCCGGGAAGGTCTCTCTACGAGCAGTACTTC.

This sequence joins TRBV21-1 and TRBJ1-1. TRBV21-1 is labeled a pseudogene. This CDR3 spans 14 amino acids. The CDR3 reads CASSKAFRRPGAFF. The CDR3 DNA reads TGTGCCAGCAGCAAAGCCTTCAGAAGACCGGGTGCTTTCTTT.

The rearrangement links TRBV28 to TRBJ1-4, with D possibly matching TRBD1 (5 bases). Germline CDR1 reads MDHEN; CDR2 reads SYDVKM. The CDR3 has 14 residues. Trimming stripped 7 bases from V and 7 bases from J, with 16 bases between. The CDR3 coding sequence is TGTGCCAGCACGATGGGGCAGGGTAGTGAAAAACTGTTTTTT. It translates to CASTMGQGSEKLFF. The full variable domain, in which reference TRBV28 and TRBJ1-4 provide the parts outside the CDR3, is DVKVTQSSRYLVKRTGEKVFLECVQDMDHENMFWYRQDPGLGLRLIYFSYDVKMKEKGDIPEGYSVSREKKERFSLILESASTNQTSMYLCASTMGQGSEKLFFGSGTQLSVL.

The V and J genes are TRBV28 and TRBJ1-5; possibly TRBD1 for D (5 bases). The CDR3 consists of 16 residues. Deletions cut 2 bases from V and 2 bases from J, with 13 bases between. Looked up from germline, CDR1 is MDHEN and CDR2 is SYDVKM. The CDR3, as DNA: TGTGCCAGCAGTTTAGGAGACAGCGGAGGCAATCAGCCCCAGCATTTT. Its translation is CASSLGDSGGNQPQHF. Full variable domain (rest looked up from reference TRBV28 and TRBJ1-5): DVKVTQSSRYLVKRTGEKVFLECVQDMDHENMFWYRQDPGLGLRLIYFSYDVKMKEKGDIPEGYSVSREKKERFSLILESASTNQTSMYLCASSLGDSGGNQPQHFGDGTRLSIL.

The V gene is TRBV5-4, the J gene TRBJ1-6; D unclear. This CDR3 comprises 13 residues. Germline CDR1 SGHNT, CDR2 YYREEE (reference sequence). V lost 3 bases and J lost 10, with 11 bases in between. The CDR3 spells CASSSPDASPLHF. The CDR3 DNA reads TGTGCCAGCAGCTCCCCAGATGCCTCACCCCTCCACTTT.

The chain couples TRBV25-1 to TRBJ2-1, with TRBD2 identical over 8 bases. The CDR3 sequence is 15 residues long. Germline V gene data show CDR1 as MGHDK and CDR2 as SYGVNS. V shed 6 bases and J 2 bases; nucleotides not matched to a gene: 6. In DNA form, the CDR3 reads TGTGCCAGCAGAGACAGCGGGAGCCCCTACAATGAGCAGTTCTTC. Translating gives CASRDSGSPYNEQFF. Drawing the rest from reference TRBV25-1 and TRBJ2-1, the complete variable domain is EADIYQTPRYLVIGTGKKITLECSQTMGHDKMYWYQQDPGMELHLIHYSYGVNSTEKGDLSSESTVSRIRTEHFPLTLESARPSHTSQYLCASRDSGSPYNEQFFGPGTRLTVL.

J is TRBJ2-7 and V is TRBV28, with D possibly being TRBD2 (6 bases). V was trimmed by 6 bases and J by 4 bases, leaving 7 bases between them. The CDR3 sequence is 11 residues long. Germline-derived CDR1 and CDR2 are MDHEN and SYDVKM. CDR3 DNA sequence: TGTGCCAGCAGGCGGGATTACGAGCAGTACTTC. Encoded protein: CASRRDYEQYF.

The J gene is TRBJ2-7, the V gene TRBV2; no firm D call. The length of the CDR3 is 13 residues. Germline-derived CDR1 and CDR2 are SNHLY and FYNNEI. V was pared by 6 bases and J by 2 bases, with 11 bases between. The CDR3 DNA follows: TGTGCCAGCAGGGTTCGACGGACCTACGAGCAGTACTTC. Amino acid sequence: CASRVRRTYEQYF.

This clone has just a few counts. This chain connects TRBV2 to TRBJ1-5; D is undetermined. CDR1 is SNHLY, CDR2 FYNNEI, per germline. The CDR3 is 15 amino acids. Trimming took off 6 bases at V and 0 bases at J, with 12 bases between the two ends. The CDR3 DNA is TGTGCCAGCAGCTGGGGAATCCCTAGCAATCAGCCCCAGCATTTT. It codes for CASSWGIPSNQPQHF. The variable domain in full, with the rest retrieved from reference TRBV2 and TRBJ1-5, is EPEVTQTPSHQVTQMGQEVILRCVPISNHLYFYWYRQILGQKVEFLVSFYNNEISEKSEIFDDQFSVERPDGSNFTLKIRSTKLEDSAMYFCASSWGIPSNQPQHFGDGTRLSIL.

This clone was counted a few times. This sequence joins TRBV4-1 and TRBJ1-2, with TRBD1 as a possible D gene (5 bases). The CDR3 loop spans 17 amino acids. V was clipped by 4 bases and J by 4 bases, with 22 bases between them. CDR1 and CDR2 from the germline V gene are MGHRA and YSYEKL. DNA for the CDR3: TGCGCCAGCAGCCTACGAACTAGGGACGCGCAAGTCTATGGCTACACCTTC. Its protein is CASSLRTRDAQVYGYTF.

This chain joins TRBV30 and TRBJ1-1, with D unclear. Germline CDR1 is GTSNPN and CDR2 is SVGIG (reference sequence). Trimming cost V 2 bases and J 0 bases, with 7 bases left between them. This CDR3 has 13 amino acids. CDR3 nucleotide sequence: TGTGCCTGGAGTCCTACTATGAACACTGAAGCTTTCTTT. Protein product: CAWSPTMNTEAFF.

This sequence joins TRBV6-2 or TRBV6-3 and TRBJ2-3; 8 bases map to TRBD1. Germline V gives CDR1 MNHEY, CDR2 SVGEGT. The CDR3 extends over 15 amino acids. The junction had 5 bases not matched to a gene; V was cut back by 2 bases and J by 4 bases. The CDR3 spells CASSYGRGRPDTQYF. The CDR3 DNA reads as TGTGCCAGCAGTTACGGCAGGGGGCGACCAGATACGCAGTATTTT.

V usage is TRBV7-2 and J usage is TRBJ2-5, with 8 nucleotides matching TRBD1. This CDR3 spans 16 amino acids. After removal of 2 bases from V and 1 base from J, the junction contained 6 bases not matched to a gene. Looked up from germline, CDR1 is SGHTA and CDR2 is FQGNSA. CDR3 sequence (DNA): TGTGCCAGCAGCTTATCAGGGGGCCCCCGCCAAGAGACCCAGTACTTC. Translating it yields CASSLSGGPRQETQYF. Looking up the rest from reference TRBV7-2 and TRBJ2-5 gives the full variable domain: GAGVSQSPSNKVTEKGKDVELRCDPISGHTALYWYRQSLGQGLEFLIYFQGNSAPDKSGLPSDRFSAERTGGSVSTLTIQRTQQEDSAVYLCASSLSGGPRQETQYFGPGTRLLVL.

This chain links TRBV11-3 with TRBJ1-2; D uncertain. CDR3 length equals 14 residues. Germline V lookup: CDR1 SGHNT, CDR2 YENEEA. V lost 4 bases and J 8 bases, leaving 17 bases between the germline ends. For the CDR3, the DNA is TGTGCCAGCAGCTCCGAATTCCGGAGGGTGGGCTACACCTTC. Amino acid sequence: CASSSEFRRVGYTF.

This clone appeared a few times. The CDR3, as DNA: TGTGCCAGCATCGTGGGCAGGGGTCAGCCCCAGCATTTT. Protein: CASIVGRGQPQHF. This rearrangement joins TRBV2 to TRBJ1-5; D possibly corresponds to TRBD1 (6 bases). CDR3 length: 13 residues. Trimming took 7 bases from V and 6 from J, leaving 13 bases between them. Germline CDR1 is SNHLY and CDR2 is FYNNEI.